Below are 18 T cell receptor beta chains sequenced from a single sample in a study of cytomegalovirus exposure and HLA in healthy donors. Vbeta (60) and Jbeta (13) primers were used in the PCR. This table comes from immunoSEQ multiplex PCR, and its TCRdb copy is limited to in-frame clones, with some not included. This sample has about 200,000 clones, with about four fifths found just once. The sequencing sample was made of PBMCs. The receptors derive from a male donor in good health and CMV-seropositive.

This chain connects TRBV12-5 to TRBJ2-6; D remains unclear. Germline CDR1 LGHNT, CDR2 FRNRAP. V lost 6 bases and J lost 1, with 4 bases in between. CDR3 size: 13 residues. The DNA for the CDR3 is TGTGCTAGTGGACGGTCTGGGGCCAACGTCCTGACTTTC. Protein sequence: CASGRSGANVLTF.

The gene calls are TRBV4-2 and TRBJ2-7, with 9 bases fitting TRBD1. J gave up 2 bases and V 2 bases, and 10 bases lay outside the gene matches. The V gene's germline CDR1 is LGHNA and CDR2 YNFKEQ. The CDR3 sequence is 17 residues long. The CDR3 DNA reads as TGTGCCAGCAGCCAACCAGAACCGGGACAGGGACCCTACGAGCAGTACTTC. Translating it yields CASSQPEPGQGPYEQYF.

This clone has just a few counts. The genes are TRBV5-6 and TRBJ1-4; 9 bases map to TRBD1. In germline, CDR1 is SGHDT, CDR2 YYEEEE. The CDR3 totals 13 residues. Losses at the gene ends were 5 bases for V and 8 bases for J; bases not matched to a gene: 4. DNA of the CDR3: TGTGCCAGCAGTTCGACAGGGGGAGAAAAACTGTTTTTT. This gives the protein CASSSTGGEKLFF. Supplemented by reference TRBV5-6 and TRBJ1-4, the full variable domain reads DAGVTQSPTHLIKTRGQQVTLRCSPKSGHDTVSWYQQALGQGPQFIFQYYEEEERQRGNFPDRFSGHQFPNYSSELNVNALLLGDSALYLCASSSTGGEKLFFGSGTQLSVL.

This clone occurred a few times. The chain joins TRBV7-3 to TRBJ2-1, with 10 bases aligning to TRBD2. The CDR3 has 16 residues. J was trimmed by 4 bases and V by 1 base; bases with no gene match: 4. Germline V gene lookup returns CDR1 SGHTA and CDR2 FQGTGA. CDR3 nucleotide sequence: TGTGCCAGCAGCTTAATGAGCGGGGGGGCTTACAATGAGCAGTTCTTC. Encoded protein: CASSLMSGGAYNEQFF.

The chain has TRBV28 and TRBJ2-1, with D perhaps TRBD1 (5 bases). Trimming took off 6 bases at V and 4 bases at J, with 10 bases between the two ends. CDR1 and CDR2 from the germline V gene are MDHEN and SYDVKM. This CDR3 contains 13 residues. DNA for the CDR3: TGTGCCAGCAGGAACAGGAAATACAATGAGCAGTTCTTC. This codes for CASRNRKYNEQFF.

The rearrangement uses TRBV11-2 and TRBJ1-3; the match to TRBD1 covers 8 bases. Germline lookup yields CDR1 SGHAT and CDR2 FQNNGV. This CDR3 is built from 16 residues. The J segment lost 4 bases and the V segment lost 5 bases, leaving 10 bases of the junction unmatched. This CDR3 is CASSRTGGSSGNTIYF. DNA for the CDR3: TGTGCCAGCAGCCGAACAGGGGGTTCGTCCGGAAACACCATATATTTT.

The chain carries TRBV4-1 and TRBJ1-5, with 9 bases that match TRBD1. The CDR3 contains 14 residues. J gave up 6 bases and V 2 bases, and 2 bases lay outside the gene matches. The V gene's germline CDR1 is MGHRA and CDR2 YSYEKL. DNA for the CDR3: TGCGCCAGCAGCCAAACAGGGGGCACTCAGCCCCAGCATTTT. This gives the protein CASSQTGGTQPQHF.

In its sample, this clone was seen a few times. This chain links TRBV7-3 with TRBJ2-6, with D perhaps matching TRBD2 (6 bases). CDR3 length: 15 residues. V was pared by 5 bases and J by 4 bases, with 12 bases between. Looked up from germline, CDR1 is SGHTA and CDR2 is FQGTGA. Here the CDR3 reads CASSQLAAGANVLTF. The CDR3 DNA reads as TGTGCCAGCAGCCAACTAGCCGCCGGGGCCAACGTCCTGACTTTC.

This clone was counted a few times. This chain joins TRBV19 and TRBJ2-1, with 13 bases aligning to TRBD2. Germline V lookup: CDR1 LNHDA, CDR2 SQIVND (reference sequence). The V gene end was trimmed by 7 bases and the J gene end by 8 bases; junction bases not matched to a gene: 17. There are 18 residues in the CDR3. CDR3 sequence reads: CASISRTSGSPPLDEQFF. In DNA, the CDR3 is TGTGCCAGTATATCTCGGACTAGCGGGAGCCCCCCTCTGGATGAGCAGTTCTTC.

The rearrangement uses TRBV10-3 and TRBJ2-3; TRBD2 agrees at 15 bases. The germline V gene encodes CDR1 ENHRY and CDR2 SYGVKD. The V segment lost 10 bases and the J segment 6 bases; nucleotides outside the gene matches: 2. CDR3 size: 13 residues. CDR3 sequence: CANGLAGGDTQYF. In nucleotides, the CDR3 is TGTGCCAACGGACTAGCGGGGGGGGATACGCAGTATTTT.

Only a few counts were recorded for this clone. The gene calls are TRBV27 and TRBJ1-4, with 9 bases identical to TRBD1. Germline trimming cut 6 bases from V and 10 bases from J; bases unmatched to any gene: 15. There are 16 residues in the CDR3. Germline CDR1 and CDR2: MNHEY and SMNVEV (reference sequence). The DNA of the CDR3 is TGTGCCAGCAGCCCCCTTAGCGGGACAGGGATGGGAAAACTGTTTTTT. As protein: CASSPLSGTGMGKLFF.

This chain links TRBV10-3 with TRBJ2-1, with 7 bases aligning to TRBD2. The trim removed 7 bases at V and 6 bases at J, leaving 9 bases unmatched. Germline assignment: CDR1 ENHRY and CDR2 SYGVKD. The CDR3 has 14 residues. In DNA, the CDR3 is TGTGCCATCACCTCATCTAGCGGCGGCAATGAGCAGTTCTTC. Amino acid sequence: CAITSSSGGNEQFF.

This clone was seen a single time. The chain joins TRBV2 to TRBJ2-3, with 9 bases matching TRBD2. CDR3 size: 14 residues. Germline CDR1 SNHLY, CDR2 FYNNEI. V trimming: 8 bases; J trimming: 1 base; junction bases outside the gene matches: 4. CDR3 in DNA: TGTGCCAGCTTAGCGGGGGCCCGCACAGATACGCAGTATTTT. Its protein is CASLAGARTDTQYF.

V gene TRBV6-5 combines with J gene TRBJ1-1, with D perhaps matching TRBD1 (5 bases). Germline V gene lookup returns CDR1 MNHEY and CDR2 SVGAGI. The CDR3 runs 14 residues. V was pared by 4 bases and J by 0 bases, with 9 bases between. DNA for the CDR3: TGTGCCAGCAGTTGGCAGGGTTTGAACACTGAAGCTTTCTTT. This codes for CASSWQGLNTEAFF.

The J gene is TRBJ1-2, the V gene TRBV9, with 8 bases lining up with TRBD1. V lost 4 bases and J lost 2; bases outside the gene matches: 7. The length of the CDR3 is 15 residues. The V gene's germline CDR1 is SGDLS and CDR2 YYNGEE. In DNA form, the CDR3 reads TGTGCCAGCAGCTTACTATCAGGGGGCAACTATGGCTACACCTTC. Translation gives CASSLLSGGNYGYTF. Complete variable domain (other parts from reference TRBV9 and TRBJ1-2): DSGVTQTPKHLITATGQRVTLRCSPRSGDLSVYWYQQSLDQGLQFLIQYYNGEERAKGNILERFSAQQFPDLHSELNLSSLELGDSALYFCASSLLSGGNYGYTFGSGTRLTVV.

This rearrangement joins TRBV7-2 to TRBJ2-1; D not certain. Trimming stripped 0 bases from V and 11 bases from J, with 8 bases between. The CDR3 runs to 12 residues. The V gene's germline CDR1 is SGHTA and CDR2 FQGNSA. The CDR3 loop is CASSLAELKQFF. CDR3 DNA: TGTGCCAGCAGCTTAGCGGAACTAAAGCAGTTCTTC.

This chain connects TRBV5-1 to TRBJ2-6; tentatively, D is TRBD1 (5 bases). The CDR3 totals 17 residues. Germline V lookup: CDR1 SGHRS, CDR2 YFSETQ. The ends were cut back, 2 bases at V and 0 bases at J, with 12 bases in the middle. The CDR3 sequence is CASSFGHMSSGANVLTF. The CDR3 DNA sequence: TGCGCCAGCAGCTTCGGACATATGAGCTCTGGGGCCAACGTCCTGACTTTC.

This clone showed up just once. The chain employs TRBV9 and TRBJ1-2, with 8 bases identical to TRBD1. The CDR3 is made up of 15 amino acids. The V and J ends lost 4 bases and 5 bases, in that order; junction bases with no gene match: 10. Germline CDR1 reads SGDLS; CDR2 reads YYNGEE. The CDR3 sequence: CASSPEDRALYGYTF. The CDR3 DNA is TGTGCCAGCAGCCCGGAGGACAGGGCTCTATATGGCTACACCTTC.